This entry lists 14 T cell receptor beta chains sequenced from one sample in a study of blood T cell repertoires in COVID-19. The assay was immunoSEQ multiplex PCR, and TCRdb's table has in-frame clones only and misses some. The repertoire includes about 120,000 clones, 65% to 85% of them detected once, and around 3.9% sits in the top ten. Sequenced: PBMCs or T cells enriched from blood (not recorded which). Receptors originate from a young woman who had recovered from COVID-19.

This clone showed up just a few times. The chain joins TRBV5-4 to TRBJ1-2; no firm D call. This CDR3 comprises 13 residues. Germline lookup yields CDR1 SGHNT and CDR2 YYREEE (reference sequence). The V gene lost 3 bases and the J gene lost 4 bases, with 10 bases spanning the gap. The CDR3 is CASSSPTLYGYTF. The CDR3 region has the DNA TGTGCCAGCAGCTCCCCGACACTCTATGGCTACACCTTC.

V and J are TRBV6-6 and TRBJ1-6; weak D call: TRBD1 (6 bases). Germline assignment: CDR1 MNHNY and CDR2 SVGAGI (reference sequence). V was shortened by 0 bases and J by 4 bases, with 10 bases between the two germline ends. The CDR3 is made up of 16 amino acids. The CDR3 loop reads CASSYSRTAYNSPLHF. DNA of the CDR3: TGTGCCAGCAGTTACTCCCGGACAGCGTATAATTCACCCCTCCACTTT.

This CDR3 reads CASSQERGGRGYTF. The CDR3 nucleotides are TGTGCCAGCAGCCAAGAAAGGGGGGGGCGTGGCTACACCTTC. J is TRBJ1-2 and V is TRBV4-2; D might be TRBD1 (6 bases). V was trimmed by 0 bases and J by 7 bases, leaving 12 bases between them. Germline V lookup: CDR1 LGHNA, CDR2 YNFKEQ. The CDR3 sequence is 14 residues long.

The chain employs TRBV5-1 and TRBJ2-1; TRBD2 matches 9 bases. After removal of 2 bases from V and 1 base from J, the junction contained 1 base not matched to a gene. The CDR3 spans 15 residues. The germline gives CDR1 SGHRS, CDR2 YFSETQ. CDR3 nucleotides: TGCGCCAGCAGCTTACTAGCGGGTTCCTACAATGAGCAGTTCTTC. This sequence encodes CASSLLAGSYNEQFF.

The chain employs TRBV28 and TRBJ1-4; D remains ambiguous. V was pared by 6 bases and J by 4 bases, with 9 bases between. The CDR3 spans 13 residues. Germline V gene lookup returns CDR1 MDHEN and CDR2 SYDVKM. CDR3 bases: TGTGCCAGCAGACGACACGGTAATGAAAAACTGTTTTTT. The encoded protein is CASRRHGNEKLFF.

The chain recombines TRBV5-1 with TRBJ2-5; the match to TRBD2 covers 11 bases. V was clipped by 4 bases and J by 6 bases; unmatched bases: 8. The CDR3 runs to 15 residues. CDR1 and CDR2 (germline): SGHRS, YFSETQ. The CDR3 nucleotides read TGCGCCAGCAGCCCAGAACTAGCGGGAGACAAGACCCAGTACTTC. It specifies CASSPELAGDKTQYF.

V is TRBV18 and J is TRBJ2-3, with unresolved D. Germline V CDR1 and CDR2: KGHSH, LQKENI. Trimming removed 4 bases at V and 2 bases at J, with 10 bases between. The CDR3 loop spans 14 amino acids. The CDR3 DNA sequence: TGTGCCAGCTCACGACAAGCTTCCACAGATACGCAGTATTTT. Protein product: CASSRQASTDTQYF.

This chain joins TRBV28 and TRBJ1-6, with D unresolved. Germline V gene sequence: CDR1 MDHEN, CDR2 SYDVKM. The CDR3 has 13 residues. Trimming cost V 8 bases and J 10 bases, with 15 bases left between them. The DNA of the CDR3 is TGTGCCAGCCATGTGGGGAGCGGATCACCCCTCCACTTT. Encoded protein: CASHVGSGSPLHF.

CDR3 in DNA: TGTGCCAGCAGGCGGAGGGACAGGGGATATGGCTACACCTTC. Translated: CASRRRDRGYGYTF. J is TRBJ1-2 and V is TRBV6-5; the match to TRBD1 covers 10 bases. The germline CDR1 and CDR2 sequences are MNHEY and SVGAGI. The CDR3 is 14 amino acids. J lost 5 bases, V lost 6 bases, and 6 bases had no gene match.

J is TRBJ1-2 and V is TRBV6-5; 10 nucleotides match TRBD1. With 0 bases clipped from V and 5 bases from J, the junction kept 3 bases outside the gene matches. Germline V gene lookup returns CDR1 MNHEY and CDR2 SVGAGI. CDR3 length equals 15 residues. The CDR3 sequence: CASSYSGDRGYGYTF. The CDR3 nucleotides are TGTGCCAGCAGTTACTCGGGGGACAGGGGATATGGCTACACCTTC.

V gene TRBV29-1 combines with J gene TRBJ2-1; 12 nucleotides align to TRBD2. This CDR3 has 14 amino acids. CDR1 and CDR2 from the germline V gene are SQVTM and ANQGSEA. Trimming took 1 base from V and 5 from J; bases not matched to a gene: 0. The CDR3 reads CSVEGLAGDNEQFF. The CDR3 DNA reads TGCAGCGTTGAAGGACTAGCGGGAGACAATGAGCAGTTCTTC.

CDR3 in amino acids: CASSALAGLGETQYF. In DNA form, the CDR3 reads TGTGCCAGCAGCGCCCTAGCGGGATTGGGAGAGACCCAGTACTTC. J is TRBJ2-5 and V is TRBV9; 9 nucleotides align to TRBD2. The junction had 7 bases not matched to a gene; V was cut back by 3 bases and J by 4 bases. The CDR3 is 15 residues long. Germline CDR1 SGDLS, CDR2 YYNGEE. Full variable domain (remainder filled in from reference TRBV9 and TRBJ2-5): DSGVTQTPKHLITATGQRVTLRCSPRSGDLSVYWYQQSLDQGLQFLIQYYNGEERAKGNILERFSAQQFPDLHSELNLSSLELGDSALYFCASSALAGLGETQYFGPGTRLLVL.

CDR3 sequence reads: CASSYVRAEKLFF. DNA of the CDR3: TGTGCCAGCAGTTACGTCAGGGCTGAAAAACTGTTTTTT. The rearrangement uses TRBV6-5 and TRBJ1-4; D possibly corresponds to TRBD1 (5 bases). Trimming removed 2 bases at V and 7 bases at J, with 8 bases between. This CDR3 is built from 13 residues. Germline V gives CDR1 MNHEY, CDR2 SVGAGI.

This chain joins TRBV7-2 and TRBJ2-2; 9 nucleotides match TRBD2. Germline V gives CDR1 SGHTA, CDR2 FQGNSA. This CDR3 comprises 16 residues. Unmatched junction bases numbered 4, after V lost 0 bases and J lost 5 bases. CDR3: CASSLARLAGTGELFF. DNA of the CDR3: TGTGCCAGCAGCTTAGCGAGGCTAGCGGGAACCGGGGAGCTGTTTTTT.